The source of this T cell receptor beta chain is a study of cytomegalovirus exposure and HLA in healthy donors. Study-wide background: Most donors, 81% of over 350 genotyped, fell in the Caucasian-associated ancestry cluster.

V was clipped by 5 bases and J by 4 bases; unmatched bases: 3. The CDR3 covers 14 residues. CDR1 SGHAT and CDR2 FQNNGV come from the germline V gene. The PCR ran on 60 Vbeta and 13 Jbeta primers. Libraries were prepared by immunoSEQ multiplex PCR; TCRdb keeps only in-frame clonotypes and omits some of them. The sample table sets out roughly 35,000 clones. The specimen was PBMCs. The source is a middle-aged woman in good health and CMV-seropositive. The genes are TRBV11-2 and TRBJ2-1; 9 bases align to TRBD1. CDR3 amino acids: CASSRQGGYNEQFF. DNA of the CDR3: TGTGCCAGCAGCCGACAGGGGGGGTACAATGAGCAGTTCTTC.